The TCR beta chain under discussion was sequenced for a study of blood T cell repertoires in COVID-19. This CDR3 is built from 17 residues. J was trimmed by 6 bases and V by 3 bases; bases with no gene match: 9. Germline values: CDR1 SGHRS, CDR2 YFSETQ. The table came from immunoSEQ multiplex PCR; TCRdb's copy has only in-frame clones and leaves some out. Counted here are about 260,000 clones, 91% occurring once; the ten biggest clones make up approximately 3%. Donors were grouped by their self-reported clinical history. This sequence joins TRBV5-1 and TRBJ2-7; the match to TRBD2 covers 16 bases. This clonotype was sampled from a man aged 35-49 years who had been exposed to COVID-19. Specimen: PBMCs or T cells enriched from blood (not recorded which). The CDR3 DNA sequence: TGCGCCAGCAGCTGGGGGACTAGCGGGAGGGCGTATTCCGAGCAGTACTTC. It encodes CASSWGTSGRAYSEQYF.